These T cell receptor beta chains were read from a single sample in a study of shared clonotypes between healthy human individuals. Repertoires were generated with immunoSEQ multiplex PCR, while TCRdb's copy carries only in-frame clones and drops some. The table has 300,000 to 350,000 clones, around four fifths seen once. Source material: memory CD4+ T cells sorted from blood. These receptors all stem from a man aged 30 to 45 in good health. Each CDR3 is given with its conserved first and last residue. A D gene is named only where the DNA matches it firmly. Some rows mark clone size as missing; the rest say once, few, many or name a class of expanded clone.

TRBD1,.,TRBV29-1,TRBJ1-4,TGCAGCGTTGCGGGGACAGGGAACTCGGGGGAAAAACTGTTTTTT,CSVAGTGNSGEKLFF
.,.,TRBV28,TRBJ1-1,TGTGCCAGCAGTCCGTCCCACGGGGCTGAAGCTTTCTTT,CASSPSHGAEAFF
.,.,TRBV15,TRBJ2-1,TGTGCCACCAGCATGAACAATGAGCAGTTCTTC,CATSMNNEQFF
TRBD2,few,TRBV11-3,TRBJ2-5,TGTGCCAGCAGCCCGACAGCGGGAGGAGAGACCCAGTACTTC,CASSPTAGGETQYF
TRBD2,few,TRBV7-8,TRBJ2-1,TGTGCCAGCAGCGCCGGGGTAGCGGGCAATGAGCAGTTCTTC,CASSAGVAGNEQFF
TRBD1,.,TRBV5-4,TRBJ2-2,TGTGCCAGCAGCTTCGACAGGGTGGGCACCGGGGAGCTGTTTTTT,CASSFDRVGTGELFF
TRBD1,.,TRBV5-4,TRBJ2-1,TGTGCCAGCAGCGTGGGTAGGGACAGGGGAAATGAGCAGTTCTTC,CASSVGRDRGNEQFF
.,.,TRBV9,TRBJ2-7,TGTGCCAGCAGCGTAGACCTAGCGAGCGAGCAGTACTTC,CASSVDLASEQYF
TRBD2,.,TRBV11-2,TRBJ2-1,TGTGCCAGCAGCACAAGGAAATTAGCGGGTTTCTACAATGAGCAGTTCTTC,CASSTRKLAGFYNEQFF
.,few,TRBV9,TRBJ1-1,TGTGCCAGCAGCGCGCGCCCTGGTGGGAACACTGAAGCTTTCTTT,CASSARPGGNTEAFF
.,.,TRBV2,TRBJ2-7,TGTGCCAGAGGAACAGGGTCCGGCGAGCAGTACTTC,CARGTGSGEQYF
.,.,TRBV7-9,TRBJ2-1,TGTGCCAGCAGCAGTCCGAGAAGCGCTACGAAATCCTACAATGAGCAGTTCTTC,CASSSPRSATKSYNEQFF
.,.,TRBV2,TRBJ2-5,TGTGCCAGCATGAAGGGCCTCCAAGAGACCCAGTACTTC,CASMKGLQETQYF
.,few,TRBV9,TRBJ1-1,TGTGCCAGCAGCGTAGCAGGGGCGGACACTGAAGCTTTCTTT,CASSVAGADTEAFF
.,.,TRBV27,TRBJ1-1,TGTGCCAGCAGCCGCGTGGGACCGAGTAACACTGAAGCTTTCTTT,CASSRVGPSNTEAFF
TRBD2,.,TRBV27,TRBJ2-5,TGTGCCAGCAGCCCCTGGGGGGGGGAGACCCAGTACTTC,CASSPWGGETQYF
TRBD1,.,TRBV7-2,TRBJ2-5,TGTGCCAGCAGCTTACAGGGGGCAGGGGAGACCCAGTACTTC,CASSLQGAGETQYF
.,.,TRBV5-6,TRBJ1-6,TGTGCCAGCAGCTTGAGGTTTGCAGGGGCGAATTCACCCCTCCACTTT,CASSLRFAGANSPLHF
.,.,TRBV28,TRBJ1-3,TGTGCCAGCAGTTTCCTCAGGACTGGAAACACCATATATTTT,CASSFLRTGNTIYF
TRBD1,.,TRBV19,TRBJ1-5,TGTGCCAGTAGTCCCCTGGGGACAGGGAATCAGCCCCAGCATTTT,CASSPLGTGNQPQHF
TRBD1,.,TRBV7-2,TRBJ2-7,TGTGCCAGCAGCTTAGGAGGACAGGCCCACGAGCAGTACTTC,CASSLGGQAHEQYF
.,.,TRBV7-9,TRBJ1-5,TGTGCCAGCACCGAAGGGCAGGGTAGCAATCAGCCCCAGCATTTT,CASTEGQGSNQPQHF
TRBD2,.,TRBV5-1,TRBJ2-7,TGCGCCAGCAGCTTGGATTGGACTAGTTTCTCCGAGCAGTACTTC,CASSLDWTSFSEQYF
TRBD2,.,TRBV7-9,TRBJ2-7,TGTGCCAGCAGCCGGACTAGCGGTTTCTACGAGCAGTACTTC,CASSRTSGFYEQYF
TRBD1,.,TRBV10-1,TRBJ2-2,TGCGCCAGCAGTGGGACACAGGGGACCGGGGAGCTGTTTTTT,CASSGTQGTGELFF
TRBD2,.,TRBV7-7,TRBJ2-2,TGTGCTAGCAGCTTAGATGTCGGACTAGCGGGAGTAGGCACCGGGGAGCTGTTTTTT,CASSLDVGLAGVGTGELFF
TRBD1,few,TRBV15,TRBJ2-5,TGTGCCACCTCCAGAGACAGGGAAGAGACCCAGTACTTC,CATSRDREETQYF
.,.,TRBV5-5,TRBJ2-5,TGTGCCAGCAGCTCGTTGGAATGGGAGACCCAGTACTTC,CASSSLEWETQYF
.,few,TRBV27,TRBJ2-7,TGTGCCTCCAGTGGACAGCCTTCCTACGAGCAGTACTTC,CASSGQPSYEQYF
.,once,TRBV18,TRBJ2-5,TGTGCCAGCTCACCTTCAGGGAGCCAAGAGACCCAGTACTTC,CASSPSGSQETQYF
.,.,TRBV6-1,TRBJ1-5,TGTGCCACCCGACTTTTGGCCGGTGGCAATCAGCCCCAGCATTTT,CATRLLAGGNQPQHF
.,.,TRBV27,TRBJ1-2,TGTGCCAGCAGCCAAAACCCGGACGGGGGCTACACCTTC,CASSQNPDGGYTF
.,.,TRBV28,TRBJ2-7,TGTGCCAGCAAGCACCGCGGGGCTAATGACGAGCAGTACTTC,CASKHRGANDEQYF
.,once,TRBV1,TRBJ2-4,TGCACCAGCAGAGTGAGCGAGGCCAAAAACATTCAGTACTTC,CTSRVSEAKNIQYF
.,.,TRBV6-1,TRBJ1-5,TGTGCCAGCAGTGAAGCGGGCGGTGACAATCAGCCCCAGCATTTT,CASSEAGGDNQPQHF
.,.,TRBV6-5,TRBJ2-7,TGTGCCAGCCGGGGCGGGAACGTTTACGAGCAGTACTTC,CASRGGNVYEQYF
.,.,TRBV4-2,TRBJ2-1,TGTGCCAGCAGCCAAGATTCACTCAATGAGCAGTTCTTC,CASSQDSLNEQFF
.,.,TRBV27,TRBJ2-7,TGTGCCAGCAGTTTAATGTTTGGAGTAACCCCCTACGAGCAGTACTTC,CASSLMFGVTPYEQYF
TRBD2,.,TRBV11-2,TRBJ2-2,TGTGCCAGCAGGCGACTAGCGGGAGGGTTTGGCACCGGGGAGCTGTTTTTT,CASRRLAGGFGTGELFF
.,few,TRBV11-3,TRBJ1-2,TGTGCCAGCAGCCAGGACGGGTACTATGGCTACACCTTC,CASSQDGYYGYTF